Following are 20 T cell receptor beta chains from one sample sequenced in a study of blood T cells in healthy people across ages. Alongside a J-beta primer mix, a sample-barcoded 5' primer served in a second PCR lasting roughly 6 to 12 cycles. TCRdb analysed the 5' RACE reads with MiXCR anew, one entry per CDR3 protein. The sample has around 1,600,000 distinct CDR3 sequences, approximately 43% seen once. The specimen sequenced was blood. The source is a woman younger than 30 in good health.

The gene calls are TRBV4-3 and TRBJ2-1; D assignment may be TRBD1 or TRBD2 (6 bases each). The germline V and J ends were trimmed by 0 bases and 8 bases, with 26 bases remaining between them. This CDR3 spans 19 amino acids. Germline V gives CDR1 LGHNA, CDR2 YSLEER. CDR3 sequence reads: CASSQDGGRTVGLGYEQFF. CDR3 bases: TGCGCCAGCAGCCAAGATGGGGGGAGGACAGTGGGGCTCGGTTATGAGCAGTTCTTC.

This clonotype was seen a handful of times. V gene TRBV7-2 combines with J gene TRBJ1-2; D remains unclear. The V and J ends lost 4 bases and 2 bases respectively, with 20 bases between them. Germline V gives CDR1 SGHTA, CDR2 FQGNSA. This CDR3 has 17 amino acids. CDR3 protein: CASSSPLGYEGNYGYTF. CDR3 coding DNA: TGTGCCAGCAGCTCCCCTCTGGGGTATGAAGGGAACTATGGCTACACCTTC.

The DNA for the CDR3 is TGCAGTGCTAGTTGGCCCGTACAGGGGGTGAATGAGCAGTTCTTC. Amino acid sequence: CSASWPVQGVNEQFF. The genes are TRBV20-1 and TRBJ2-1, with 8 bases aligning to TRBD1. This CDR3 has 15 amino acids. The V gene end was trimmed by 3 bases and the J gene end by 7 bases; junction bases not matched to a gene: 11. Germline-derived CDR1 and CDR2 are DFQATT and SNEGSKA (reference sequence).

This clonotype was observed a few times. V is TRBV7-2 and J is TRBJ2-5; D is possibly TRBD2 (6 bases). The CDR3 covers 15 residues. Trimming took 7 bases from V and 2 from J, leaving 17 bases between them. Per germline, CDR1 SGHTA and CDR2 FQGNSA. The CDR3 sequence: CASTSVIAAQETQYF. The CDR3 nucleotides read TGTGCCAGCACCTCGGTGATAGCGGCACAAGAGACCCAGTACTTC.

In this sample, this clonotype turned up many times. A much larger clone lies one base from this, so it may be a read error. CDR3 sequence: CASSWGIHYEQYF. The CDR3 DNA sequence: TGTGCCAGCAGTTGGGGCATTCACTACGAGCAGTACTTC. This rearrangement joins TRBV28 to TRBJ2-7; D is perhaps TRBD1 (5 bases). The germline V gene encodes CDR1 MDHEN and CDR2 SYDVKM. V lost 4 bases and J 3 bases, leaving 10 bases between the germline ends. This CDR3 contains 13 residues.

Turning to this clonotype: One junction end disagrees with the germline gene, perhaps due to a read error. V usage is TRBV20-1 and J usage is TRBJ2-1, with 8 bases fitting TRBD2. Per the germline V gene, CDR1 is DFQATT and CDR2 is SNEGSKA (reference sequence). CDR3 length equals 13 residues. CDR3 nucleotide sequence: TGCAGTGCTAAAGTAGCGGGACGAGATGAGCAGTTATTC. As protein: CSAKVAGRDEQLF.

This clonotype was counted ten times or more. This chain connects TRBV29-1 to TRBJ2-1; 12 nucleotides align to TRBD2. V trimming: 1 base; J trimming: 0 bases; junction bases outside the gene matches: 7. CDR1 and CDR2 from the germline V gene are SQVTM and ANQGSEA. The CDR3 is 18 amino acids. The CDR3: CSVEGLAGGSSSYNEQFF. CDR3 nucleotides: TGCAGCGTTGAAGGGCTAGCGGGAGGGTCTAGCTCCTACAATGAGCAGTTCTTC.

This clonotype has more than one count but fewer than ten. The genes are TRBV9 and TRBJ2-3; TRBD2 agrees at 8 bases. V was pared by 0 bases and J by 6 bases, with 6 bases of the junction left unmatched. The CDR3 sequence is 15 residues long. CDR1 and CDR2 (germline): SGDLS, YYNGEE. As DNA, the CDR3 is TGTGCCAGCAGCGTAGCAGCGGGAGTGTTCGATACGCAGTATTTT. It translates to CASSVAAGVFDTQYF.

This clonotype has more than one count but fewer than ten. The gene calls are TRBV5-6 and TRBJ2-5; 8 bases align to TRBD1. The end of the DNA aligns better with TRBJ2-7, so the J call may be wrong. Germline lookup yields CDR1 SGHDT and CDR2 YYEEEE. This CDR3 spans 13 amino acids. Written as DNA, the CDR3 is TGTGCCAGCAGTTATGGGACAGGCCACGAGCAGTACTTC. Protein product: CASSYGTGHEQYF.

The chain has TRBV6-5 and TRBJ2-2; 13 positions agree with TRBD2. The CDR3 length is 19 residues. Germline V gives CDR1 MNHEY, CDR2 SVGAGI. After removal of 0 bases from V and 5 bases from J, the junction contained 9 bases not matched to a gene. In DNA form, the CDR3 reads TGTGCCAGCAGTTACTCGATACTAGCGGGAGGGCCGGCGACCGGGGAGCTGTTTTTT. It specifies CASSYSILAGGPATGELFF.

This clonotype was counted a few times. The chain is built from TRBV12-3 or TRBV12-4 and TRBJ1-2, with D tentatively TRBD1 (5 bases). Deletions cut 6 bases from V and 4 bases from J, with 18 bases between. This CDR3 is 15 amino acids long. CDR3 sequence (DNA): TGTGCCAGCAGCTCAGGGTCAAGGATGGTCTATGGCTACACCTTC. Its protein product is CASSSGSRMVYGYTF.

The table lists this clonotype with many counts. J is TRBJ2-3 and V is TRBV12-3 or TRBV12-4; D is unclear. Deletions cut 2 bases from V and 2 bases from J, with 5 bases between. The length of the CDR3 is 13 residues. The CDR3 sequence: CASSLWVTDTQYF. CDR3 nucleotide sequence: TGTGCCAGCAGTTTATGGGTCACAGATACGCAGTATTTT.

The genes are TRBV21-1 and TRBJ1-5; TRBD1, the table's D call, was not compared with the DNA. TRBV21-1 is termed a pseudogene. This CDR3 has 15 residues. The CDR3 coding sequence is TGTGCCAGCAGCAAAGTGGGACCCTGCAATCAGCCCCAGCATTTT. Its protein is CASSKVGPCNQPQHF.

There are a few counts of this clonotype. The chain carries TRBV10-1 and TRBJ2-3; 11 bases match TRBD2. V shed 2 bases, J shed 4 bases, and the junction held 5 bases outside the gene matches. This CDR3 has 16 amino acids. Germline V lookup: CDR1 WNHNN, CDR2 SYGVQD (reference sequence). Here the CDR3 DNA reads TGCGCCAGCAGTGAGCTCCTAGCGGGGGGTCCAGATACGCAGTATTTT. Its translation: CASSELLAGGPDTQYF.

The V call is TRBV15, the J call TRBJ1-5; the D is unclear. The CDR3 is made up of 18 amino acids. Trimming cost V 4 bases and J 1 base, with 20 bases left between them. The V gene's germline CDR1 is LNHNV and CDR2 YYDKDF (reference sequence). CDR3 DNA sequence: TGTGCCACCAGCAACCCTCGCGAGTATGGCTTAAGCAATCAGCCCCAGCATTTT. Translated, it gives CATSNPREYGLSNQPQHF.

The chain links TRBV7-9 to TRBJ1-6, with D hard to call. Germline V lookup: CDR1 SEHNR, CDR2 FQNEAQ (reference sequence). Deletions cut 5 bases from V and 9 bases from J, with 14 bases between. The CDR3 totals 14 residues. CDR3 nucleotides: TGTGCCAGCAGCCCCGACACCGTCAGTTCACCCCTCCACTTT. It specifies CASSPDTVSSPLHF. The full variable domain, rest sourced from reference TRBV7-9 and TRBJ1-6, is DTGVSQNPRHKITKRGQNVTFRCDPISEHNRLYWYRQTLGQGPEFLTYFQNEAQLEKSRLLSDRFSAERPKGSFSTLEIQRTEQGDSAMYLCASSPDTVSSPLHFGNGTRLTVT.

Details on this clonotype: A much larger clone differs from this one at a single base, so this may be a read error. The chain couples TRBV28 to TRBJ2-3, with D perhaps matching TRBD1 (5 bases). CDR1 MDHEN and CDR2 SYDVKM come from the germline V gene. The CDR3 has 14 amino acids. The V and J ends lost 6 bases and 2 bases respectively, with 12 bases between them. CDR3 loop: CASRGLIHTDTQYF. In nucleotides, the CDR3 is TGTGCCAGCAGGGGGCTAATACACACAGATACGCAGTATTTT. Using reference TRBV28 and TRBJ2-3 for the parts outside the CDR3, the full variable domain is DVKVTQSSRYLVKRTGEKVFLECVQDMDHENMFWYRQDPGLGLRLIYFSYDVKMKEKGDIPEGYSVSREKKERFSLILESASTNQTSMYLCASRGLIHTDTQYFGPGTRLTVL.

This clonotype has more than one count but fewer than ten. The rearrangement joins TRBV6-2 or TRBV6-3 to TRBJ1-1; possible D gene TRBD1, 5 bases. The CDR3 has 14 amino acids. Germline CDR1 is MNHEY and CDR2 is SVGEGT. Trimming cost V 9 bases and J 0 bases, with 14 bases left between them. This CDR3 reads CASKGTAMNTEAFF. In DNA form, the CDR3 reads TGTGCCAGTAAGGGGACCGCGATGAACACTGAAGCTTTCTTT.

This chain joins TRBV3-1 and TRBJ1-2; no firm D call. V was trimmed by 4 bases and J by 7 bases, leaving 16 bases between them. There are 14 residues in the CDR3. Germline CDR1 is LGHDT and CDR2 is YNNKEL (reference sequence). The DNA for the CDR3 is TGTGCCAGCAGCCGACCCAACCGGCCGGCTGGCTACACCTTC. Residues: CASSRPNRPAGYTF.

Comment on this clonotype: The limits of the CDR3 on the DNA are not certain, so only TCRdb's listed CDR3 is given. The J gene is TRBJ1-2, the V gene TRBV4-1; no check of the table's D call, TRBD1, against the DNA was made. The CDR3 totals 16 residues, both ends included. Germline CDR1 MGHRA, CDR2 YSYEKL. CDR3 sequence: CASSQAPGVAAYGCTF.